These 17 T cell receptor beta chains came from one sample sequenced in a study of blood T cell repertoires in COVID-19. Only in-frame clones appear in the TCRdb table, and some are missing; sequencing was by immunoSEQ multiplex PCR. The table records roughly 200,000 clones, 86% of them present only once. Material for sequencing was PBMCs or T cells enriched from blood (not recorded which). The receptors come from a woman aged 40 to 55 with acute COVID-19.

CDR3 loop: CASSEFIPLGGNQPQHF. The DNA of the CDR3 is TGTGCCAGCAGTGAATTTATTCCGCTCGGAGGCAATCAGCCCCAGCATTTT. This chain joins TRBV6-1 and TRBJ1-5, with no clear D. Germline V gene data show CDR1 as MNHNS and CDR2 as SASEGT. V lost 2 bases and J lost 2, with 16 bases in between. This CDR3 has 17 residues.

The chain uses TRBV24-1 and TRBJ1-4; tentative D call: TRBD1 (5 bases). CDR1 is KGHDR, CDR2 SFDVKD, per germline. V gave up 2 bases and J gave up 9 bases, with 6 bases separating them. The CDR3 has 12 residues. The CDR3 loop is CATSDWGKKLFF. CDR3 in DNA: TGTGCCACCAGTGATTGGGGCAAAAAACTGTTTTTT.

J is TRBJ1-4 and V is TRBV19; a weak D match, TRBD1 (6 bases). The V gene's germline CDR1 is LNHDA and CDR2 SQIVND (reference sequence). The CDR3 extends over 16 amino acids. V was shortened by 4 bases and J by 7 bases, with 19 bases between the two germline ends. The CDR3 region is CASSTQGIPVGEKLFF. The CDR3 bases are TGTGCCAGTAGTACCCAGGGGATCCCAGTGGGTGAAAAACTGTTTTTT.

CDR3 sequence reads: CASRRDSSASTDTQYF. Here the CDR3 DNA reads TGTGCCAGTAGACGGGACAGCAGCGCTAGCACAGATACGCAGTATTTT. This chain links TRBV19 with TRBJ2-3, with TRBD1 identical over 7 bases. This CDR3 is built from 16 residues. V lost 6 bases to trimming and J lost 0 bases; unmatched junction nucleotides: 9. CDR1 LNHDA and CDR2 SQIVND come from the germline V gene (reference sequence).

The V gene is TRBV27, the J gene TRBJ1-2; 10 positions agree with TRBD1. This CDR3 spans 14 amino acids. Germline CDR1 and CDR2: MNHEY and SMNVEV (reference sequence). Trimming took 6 bases from V and 4 from J; bases not matched to a gene: 5. This CDR3 is CASRPGTGAYGYTF. In nucleotides, the CDR3 is TGTGCCAGCAGACCCGGGACAGGGGCCTATGGCTACACCTTC.

This clone appeared a few times. J is TRBJ1-5 and V is TRBV19; TRBD1 agrees at 7 bases. This CDR3 contains 17 residues. With V trimmed by 5 bases and J by 4 bases, 14 bases remained unmatched. Germline CDR1 is LNHDA and CDR2 is SQIVND (reference sequence). The chain's CDR3 is CASSPTMGQRINQPQHF. CDR3 bases: TGTGCCAGTAGTCCAACGATGGGACAGAGAATTAATCAGCCCCAGCATTTT.

The J gene is TRBJ1-2, the V gene TRBV27; no firm D call. CDR1 and CDR2 from the germline V gene are MNHEY and SMNVEV (reference sequence). Trimming pared 8 bases from V and 4 bases from J, leaving 20 bases between. CDR3 length: 15 residues. The CDR3 coding sequence is TGTGCCAGCTGTACCCATGGCGCTAGATTCTATGGCTACACCTTC. Translating gives CASCTHGARFYGYTF.

V and J are TRBV7-2 and TRBJ1-2; no clear D gene. The CDR3 spans 14 residues. In germline, CDR1 is SGHTA, CDR2 FQGNSA. Trimming took 5 bases from V and 3 from J, leaving 13 bases between them. The CDR3 bases are TGTGCCAGCAGCCCACCGCGGAACGACTATGGCTACACCTTC. Its translation: CASSPPRNDYGYTF.

The chain combines TRBV7-9 with TRBJ2-7, with 7 bases identical to TRBD1. Germline lookup yields CDR1 SEHNR and CDR2 FQNEAQ (reference sequence). This CDR3 is built from 16 residues. Unmatched junction bases numbered 9, after V lost 4 bases and J lost 0 bases. The CDR3 spells CASSSPTGDSSYEQYF. The CDR3 DNA sequence: TGTGCCAGCAGCTCTCCGACCGGGGACAGCTCCTACGAGCAGTACTTC.

The chain recombines TRBV20-1 with TRBJ1-1; possible D gene TRBD1, 6 bases. The CDR3 runs 13 residues. CDR1 DFQATT and CDR2 SNEGSKA come from the germline V gene (reference sequence). V was trimmed by 3 bases and J by 3 bases, leaving 11 bases between them. The CDR3 region is CSASGGGDTEAFF. CDR3 DNA: TGCAGTGCTAGTGGAGGGGGAGACACTGAAGCTTTCTTT.

V is TRBV5-8 and J is TRBJ1-3; TRBD1 is a possible D gene (6 bases). Germline values: CDR1 SGHTS, CDR2 YDEGEE. Trimming removed 4 bases at V and 3 bases at J, with 11 bases between. The CDR3 length is 14 residues. CDR3: CASSAGTFGNTIYF. The CDR3, as DNA: TGTGCCAGCAGCGCCGGGACATTTGGAAACACCATATATTTT.

The gene calls are TRBV10-1 and TRBJ1-1; D unclear. Germline CDR1 is WNHNN and CDR2 is SYGVQD (reference sequence). CDR3 length: 11 residues. Trimming took off 5 bases at V and 7 bases at J, with 8 bases between the two ends. The CDR3 DNA follows: TGCGCCAGCAGTTTTGCAGGTGAAGCTTTCTTT. Amino acid sequence: CASSFAGEAFF.

The chain has TRBV6-5 and TRBJ2-7; 9 nucleotides line up with TRBD1. Germline V gives CDR1 MNHEY, CDR2 SVGAGI. The CDR3 is made up of 15 amino acids. J lost 0 bases, V lost 6 bases, and 6 bases had no gene match. The CDR3 nucleotides read TGTGCCAGCAGCCCCGGGACAGGGAGCTCCTACGAGCAGTACTTC. Its translation is CASSPGTGSSYEQYF.

The chain has TRBV3-1 (or the pseudogene TRBV3-2) and TRBJ1-1; maybe TRBD1 (5 bases). The CDR3 totals 16 residues. The V end was cut by 0 bases, the J end by 4 bases, with 15 bases between. Germline CDR1 LGHDT, CDR2 YNNKEL (reference sequence). The chain's CDR3 is CASSQEGGRRGTEAFF. CDR3 DNA sequence: TGTGCCAGCAGCCAAGAGGGGGGGAGGAGAGGCACTGAAGCTTTCTTT.

The chain recombines TRBV7-8 with TRBJ2-1; D gene unclear. The CDR3 spans 19 residues. Germline V CDR1 and CDR2: SGHVS, FQNEAQ. With 5 bases removed from V and 2 bases from J, the gap between germline ends came to 25 bases. The CDR3 loop reads CASSRPRPQRPRAYNEQFF. In nucleotides, the CDR3 is TGTGCCAGCAGCCGACCGAGGCCACAAAGGCCACGAGCCTACAATGAGCAGTTCTTC. Combining the CDR3 with reference TRBV7-8 and TRBJ2-1 gives the whole variable domain GAGVSQSPRYKVAKRGQDVALRCDPISGHVSLFWYQQALGQGPEFLTYFQNEAQLDKSGLPSDRFFAERPEGSVSTLKIQRTQQEDSAVYLCASSRPRPQRPRAYNEQFFGPGTRLTVL.

This chain uses TRBV24-1 with TRBJ1-2; possible D gene TRBD1, 5 bases. Germline V gene sequence: CDR1 KGHDR, CDR2 SFDVKD. CDR3 size: 14 residues. Deletions cut 5 bases from V and 6 bases from J, with 15 bases between. This CDR3 reads CATSGAREIHGYTF. The CDR3 DNA reads as TGTGCCACCAGTGGAGCCAGGGAAATCCATGGCTACACCTTC.

Turning to this clone: The junction differs from germline at one of its ends, possibly a read error. This chain connects TRBV10-3 to TRBJ1-4; possible D gene TRBD1, 6 bases. The length of the CDR3 is 14 residues. The V gene's germline CDR1 is ENHRY and CDR2 SYGVKD. The CDR3 loop is CATRGGATNEKLFF. As DNA, the CDR3 is TGTGCCACCCGGGGGGGCGCAACGAATGAAAAACTGTTTTTT.